This T cell receptor (beta chain) stems from a study of shared clonotypes between healthy human individuals. Study-level background: Plates per donor: three CD4 naive, three CD4 memory, two CD8 naive, one CD8 memory.

A word on this clone: What it recognizes is unknown.

Naive CD8 isolation took CD45RO-negative cells positively selected for CCR7 and excluded terminally differentiated effector memory CD45RA+ cells. After removal of 3 bases from V and 6 bases from J, the junction contained 5 bases not matched to a gene. This CDR3 region has 15 residues. CDR1 is SGHAT and CDR2 is FQNNGV in the germline V gene. Replicate PCRs for sorted subsets used around 190 ng DNA; this equaled tens of thousands of T cell genomes. Here immunoSEQ multiplex PCR was the method, and the copy in TCRdb shows in-frame clones only, minus some. The sample gives around 2.1 million clones, 90% to 95% of which show up once; approximately 1.7% is in the top ten. Overall study results and limits: Sharing across four donors was seen in 4.5% to 5.5% of naive CD4 clonotypes. Tissue TCR repertoires likely differ from these blood-only repertoires.

The V gene is TRBV11-2, the J gene TRBJ2-2, with 9 nucleotides matching TRBD1. The sequencing sample was made of naive CD8+ T cells from PBMCs. The sequence came from a young man in good health. Some clones in this sample may be carry-over from other donors' samples. DNA of the CDR3: TGTGCCAGCAGCTTGGGGACAGGGTCTCCCGGGGAGCTGTTTTTT. It codes for CASSLGTGSPGELFF.